Below, one T cell receptor beta chain is given with its context. Its specificity is unknown. A much larger clone differs by one base, so this may be a read error. Using a J-beta primer mix together with a sample-barcoded 5' primer, a second PCR was run for about 6 to 11 cycles. Researchers report that a template-switch adaptor with 12 random nucleotides tagged each cDNA molecule. TCRdb passed the 5' RACE reads through MiXCR, listing each CDR3 protein once. Of 870,000 or so distinct CDR3 sequences listed, less than 35% are singletons. The sample originates from a study of blood T cells in healthy people across ages. Study observations and caveats: In the absence of known donor CMV status, changes in expanded clonotypes were possibly confounded. The diversity estimates, figures obtained from one million T cells, were considered underestimates.

The material sequenced was blood. This receptor was identified in a woman older than 75 in good health.

The CDR3 nucleotides are TGTGCCAGCAGCCAAGATGGAGCTAGCGTCTTGTCAGATACGCAGTATTTT. As protein: CASSQDGASVLSDTQYF. The genes are TRBV4-2 and TRBJ2-3; a weak D match, TRBD2 (6 bases). The CDR3 extends over 17 amino acids. V gave up 0 bases and J gave up 4 bases, with 17 bases separating them. Germline V gene lookup returns CDR1 LGHNA and CDR2 YNFKEQ.